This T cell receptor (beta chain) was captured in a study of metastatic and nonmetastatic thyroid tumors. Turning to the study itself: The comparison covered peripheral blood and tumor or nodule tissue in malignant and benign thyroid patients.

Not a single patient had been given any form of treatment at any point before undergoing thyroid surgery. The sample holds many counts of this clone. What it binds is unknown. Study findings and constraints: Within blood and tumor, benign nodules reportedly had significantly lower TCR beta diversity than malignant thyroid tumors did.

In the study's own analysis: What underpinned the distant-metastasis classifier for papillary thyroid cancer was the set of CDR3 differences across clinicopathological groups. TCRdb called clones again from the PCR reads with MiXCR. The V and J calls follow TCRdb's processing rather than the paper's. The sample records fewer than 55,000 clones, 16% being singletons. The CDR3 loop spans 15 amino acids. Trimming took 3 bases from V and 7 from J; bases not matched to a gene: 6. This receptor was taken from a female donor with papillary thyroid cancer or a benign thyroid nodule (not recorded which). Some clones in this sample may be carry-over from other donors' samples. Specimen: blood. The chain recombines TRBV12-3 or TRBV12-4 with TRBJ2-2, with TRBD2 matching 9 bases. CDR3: CASSLSSGRIGELFF. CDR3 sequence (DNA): TGTGCCAGCAGTTTGTCCAGCGGGAGGATCGGGGAGCTGTTTTTT.